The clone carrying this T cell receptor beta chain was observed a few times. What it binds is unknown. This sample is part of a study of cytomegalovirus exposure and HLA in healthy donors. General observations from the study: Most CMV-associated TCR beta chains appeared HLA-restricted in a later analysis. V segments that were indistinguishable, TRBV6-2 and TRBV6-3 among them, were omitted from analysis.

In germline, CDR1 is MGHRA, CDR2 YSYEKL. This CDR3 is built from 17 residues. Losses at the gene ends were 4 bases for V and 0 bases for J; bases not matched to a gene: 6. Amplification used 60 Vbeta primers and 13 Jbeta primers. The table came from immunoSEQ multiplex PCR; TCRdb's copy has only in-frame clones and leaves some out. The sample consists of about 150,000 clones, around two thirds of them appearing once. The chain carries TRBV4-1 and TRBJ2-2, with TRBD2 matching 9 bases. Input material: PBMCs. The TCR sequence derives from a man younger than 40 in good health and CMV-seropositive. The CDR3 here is CASSRGSSGTNTGELFF. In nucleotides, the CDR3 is TGCGCCAGCAGCCGAGGCTCTAGCGGGACGAACACCGGGGAGCTGTTTTTT.